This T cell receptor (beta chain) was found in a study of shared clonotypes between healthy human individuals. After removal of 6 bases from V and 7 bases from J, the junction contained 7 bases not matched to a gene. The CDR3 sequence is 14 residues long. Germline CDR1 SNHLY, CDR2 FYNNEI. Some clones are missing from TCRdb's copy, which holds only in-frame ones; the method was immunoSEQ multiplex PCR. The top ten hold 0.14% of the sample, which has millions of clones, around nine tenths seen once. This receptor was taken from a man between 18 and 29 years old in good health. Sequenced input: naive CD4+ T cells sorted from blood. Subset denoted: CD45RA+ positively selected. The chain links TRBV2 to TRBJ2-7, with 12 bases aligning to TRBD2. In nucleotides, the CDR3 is TGTGCCAGCAGCCCGACTAGCGGGGGTCAAGAGCAGTACTTC. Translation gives CASSPTSGGQEQYF.